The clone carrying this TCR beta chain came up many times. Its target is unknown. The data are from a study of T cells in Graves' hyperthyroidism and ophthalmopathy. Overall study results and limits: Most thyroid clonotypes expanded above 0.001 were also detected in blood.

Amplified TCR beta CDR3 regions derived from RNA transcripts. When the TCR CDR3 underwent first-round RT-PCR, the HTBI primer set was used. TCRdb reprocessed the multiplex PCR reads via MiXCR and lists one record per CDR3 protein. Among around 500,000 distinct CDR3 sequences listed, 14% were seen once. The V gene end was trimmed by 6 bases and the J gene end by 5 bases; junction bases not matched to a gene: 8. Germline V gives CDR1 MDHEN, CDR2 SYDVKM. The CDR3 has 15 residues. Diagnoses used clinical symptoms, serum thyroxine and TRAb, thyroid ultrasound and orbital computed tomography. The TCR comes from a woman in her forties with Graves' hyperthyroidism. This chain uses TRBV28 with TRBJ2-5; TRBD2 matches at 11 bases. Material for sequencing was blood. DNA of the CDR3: TGTGCCAGCAGCTTGTCACTAGCGGGAGTCGAGACCCAGTACTTC. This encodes CASSLSLAGVETQYF.